What follows are 8 T cell receptor beta chains derived from one specimen sequenced in a study of shared clonotypes between healthy human individuals. Repertoires were generated with immunoSEQ multiplex PCR, while TCRdb's copy carries only in-frame clones and drops some. The table lists about 300,000 clones, around 67% of them singletons. Sequences were obtained from memory CD4+ T cells sorted from blood. Subset here: CD45RA-negative fraction. Source of these receptors: a man aged 25-40 years in good health.

In DNA, the CDR3 is TGTGCCAGCAGCCCAGGGGGCGGGAGTTCCTACAATGAGCAGTTCTTC. Its translation: CASSPGGGSSYNEQFF. V is TRBV11-3 and J is TRBJ2-1, with TRBD1 as a possible D gene (8 bases). Germline CDR1 and CDR2: SGHNT and YENEEA. This CDR3 has 16 amino acids. Trimming removed 5 bases from V and 1 base from J, with 15 bases in between. Complete variable domain (other parts from reference TRBV11-3 and TRBJ2-1): EAGVVQSPRYKIIEKKQPVAFWCNPISGHNTLYWYLQNLGQGPELLIRYENEEAVDDSQLPKDRFSAERLKGVDSTLKIQPAELGDSAVYLCASSPGGGSSYNEQFFGPGTRLTVL.

The chain joins TRBV6-1 to TRBJ2-7; 13 positions agree with TRBD2. Germline values: CDR1 MNHNS, CDR2 SASEGT. The CDR3 covers 12 residues. Germline trimming cut 5 bases from V and 10 bases from J; bases unmatched to any gene: 2. Here the CDR3 reads CASSRLAGGQYF. The CDR3 DNA is TGTGCCAGCAGTCGACTAGCGGGGGGCCAGTACTTC.

The chain links TRBV7-8 to TRBJ1-3; D remains ambiguous. Germline V lookup: CDR1 SGHVS, CDR2 FQNEAQ. This CDR3 spans 16 amino acids. V gave up 2 bases and J gave up 0 bases, with 11 bases separating them. CDR3 residues: CASSLNGRSSGNTIYF. The CDR3 nucleotides are TGTGCCAGCAGCTTAAACGGACGTAGCTCTGGAAACACCATATATTTT.

This clone was seen just once. As DNA, the CDR3 is TGTGCCAGCAGCATTAGGGGAGCTAGCACCGAGACCCAGTACTTC. Its translation is CASSIRGASTETQYF. The chain couples TRBV9 to TRBJ2-5, with D perhaps assigned TRBD1 or TRBD2 (5 bases each). This CDR3 spans 15 amino acids. Trimming cost V 4 bases and J 5 bases, with 18 bases left between them. Germline CDR1 is SGDLS and CDR2 is YYNGEE.

This clone was picked up one time. The chain couples TRBV5-1 to TRBJ2-2; possible D gene TRBD1, 6 bases. Trimming took off 1 base at V and 6 bases at J, with 13 bases between the two ends. From germline, CDR1 is SGHRS and CDR2 YFSETQ. This CDR3 contains 15 residues. CDR3 amino acids: CASSLIGGEAGELFF. CDR3 bases: TGCGCCAGCAGCTTGATAGGGGGAGAGGCCGGGGAGCTGTTTTTT. The entire variable domain, with the rest obtained from reference TRBV5-1 and TRBJ2-2, is as follows: KAGVTQTPRYLIKTRGQQVTLSCSPISGHRSVSWYQQTPGQGLQFLFEYFSETQRNKGNFPGRFSGRQFSNSRSEMNVSTLELGDSALYLCASSLIGGEAGELFFGEGSRLTVL.

This clone was seen only once. A much bigger clone sits one base away, suggesting this may be a read error. This rearrangement joins TRBV7-9 to TRBJ1-3, with 9 bases fitting TRBD1. Germline V gene sequence: CDR1 SEHNR, CDR2 FQNEAQ (reference sequence). Losses at the gene ends were 5 bases for V and 4 bases for J; bases not matched to a gene: 6. The CDR3 has 15 amino acids. CDR3 in DNA: TGTGCCAGCAGCCCGGGACAGGGACCAGGAAACACCATATATTTT. Translated: CASSPGQGPGNTIYF.

The chain uses TRBV30 and TRBJ2-2, with D uncertain. This CDR3 has 14 amino acids. V was shortened by 3 bases and J by 5 bases, with 13 bases between the two germline ends. CDR1 and CDR2 from the germline V gene are GTSNPN and SVGIG (reference sequence). The DNA of the CDR3 is TGTGCCTGGAGCCCCGATCCAGGAACCGGGGAGCTGTTTTTT. Translating it yields CAWSPDPGTGELFF. Looking up the rest from reference TRBV30 and TRBJ2-2 gives the full variable domain: SQTIHQWPATLVQPVGSPLSLECTVEGTSNPNLYWYRQAAGRGLQLLFYSVGIGQISSEVPQNLSASRPQDRQFILSSKKLLLSDSGFYLCAWSPDPGTGELFFGEGSRLTVL.

The genes are TRBV9 and TRBJ2-7, with 12 bases fitting TRBD2. Germline CDR1 and CDR2: SGDLS and YYNGEE. J lost 8 bases, V lost 3 bases, and 6 bases had no gene match. The length of the CDR3 is 14 residues. This CDR3 is CASSALTSGSQQYF. As DNA, the CDR3 is TGTGCCAGCAGCGCATTGACTAGCGGGAGTCAGCAGTACTTC.